Listed below are T cell receptor beta chains from one sample, sequenced in a study of cytomegalovirus exposure and HLA in healthy donors. The data were produced by immunoSEQ multiplex PCR, yet TCRdb's version contains in-frame clones alone and is incomplete. The sample carries around 50,000 clones, over 60% recorded once. Source material: PBMCs. The receptor set was obtained from a man in his thirties or forties in good health and CMV-seropositive. Both conserved end residues are trimmed from each CDR3. The order of the fields is V gene, clone size, J gene, CDR3 protein. Clone size is given for some rows only: seen once, a few or many times, or a class if the clone is expanded.

V gene: TRBV5-1; clone size: few; J gene: TRBJ1-6; CDR3 protein: ASSVRRDRASPLH
V gene: TRBV7-3; clone size: medium-sized; J gene: TRBJ2-6; CDR3 protein: ASRSSGANVLT
V gene: TRBV2; clone size: once; J gene: TRBJ2-7; CDR3 protein: ASRGDTYEQY
V gene: TRBV6-4; clone size: .; J gene: TRBJ2-6; CDR3 protein: ASSEGPGANVLT
V gene: TRBV20-1; clone size: .; J gene: TRBJ1-2; CDR3 protein: SGGDYGYT
V gene: TRBV10-3; clone size: .; J gene: TRBJ1-6; CDR3 protein: AISHAPPDSPLH
V gene: TRBV5-1; clone size: .; J gene: TRBJ2-2; CDR3 protein: ASSLFTGNTGELF
V gene: TRBV5-1; clone size: .; J gene: TRBJ1-5; CDR3 protein: ASSLGWGQGKTQPQH
V gene: TRBV19; clone size: .; J gene: TRBJ2-5; CDR3 protein: ASSRVAGVETQY
V gene: TRBV7-8; clone size: once; J gene: TRBJ2-1; CDR3 protein: ASSLLVLAGGDEQF